These T cell receptor beta chains were read from a single sample in a study of blood T cell repertoires in COVID-19. Produced via immunoSEQ multiplex PCR; TCRdb's table is partial and in-frame only. This table has some 250,000 clones, approximately 86% appearing once. The sample was peripheral blood. The receptors were sampled from a man between 25 and 39 years old with active or convalescent COVID-19. Both conserved end residues are part of each CDR3. The D gene is left open where the match is weak. Clone size appears in some rows only: once, few, many, or a class for an expanded clone.

j_call clone_size v_call cdr3_length d_call cdr3_aa cdr3_nt
TRBJ1-5 - TRBV9 13 - CASSEGVFQPQHF TGTGCCAGCAGTGAGGGGGTATTCCAGCCCCAGCATTTT
TRBJ2-1 - TRBV7-9 16 TRBD2 CASSQVGRSFGTEQFF TGTGCCAGCAGCCAGGTCGGGAGGTCCTTCGGAACTGAGCAGTTCTTC
TRBJ2-1 - TRBV4-2 17 - CASSQDRGGFSYNEQFF TGTGCCAGCAGCCAAGATCGCGGAGGATTCTCCTACAATGAGCAGTTCTTC
TRBJ1-1 - TRBV18 12 - CASSPTDTEAFF TGTGCCAGCTCACCAACAGACACTGAAGCTTTCTTT
TRBJ2-1 - TRBV25-1 13 TRBD2 CASETGLEGEQFF TGTGCCAGCGAAACGGGACTAGAGGGTGAGCAGTTCTTC
TRBJ2-7 once TRBV6-2/TRBV6-3 13 - CASSYPMFPEQYF TGTGCCAGCAGTTACCCAATGTTCCCCGAGCAGTACTTC
TRBJ2-5 - TRBV9 13 - CASSVAGQETQYF TGTGCCAGCAGCGTAGCGGGGCAAGAGACCCAGTACTTC
TRBJ1-4 - TRBV30 16 - CAWRGWGDPSNEKLFF TGTGCCTGGAGGGGATGGGGGGATCCATCTAATGAAAAACTGTTTTTT
TRBJ1-1 - TRBV6-2/TRBV6-3 14 - CASSYDQYRGEAFF TGTGCCAGCAGTTACGACCAATACCGCGGCGAAGCTTTCTTT
TRBJ2-1 - TRBV18 16 TRBD1 CASSPLSRQGVDEQFF TGTGCCAGCTCACCACTTTCCCGACAGGGTGTTGATGAGCAGTTCTTC
TRBJ1-6 - TRBV19 15 TRBD1 CASSYAQGLNSPLHF TGTGCCAGTAGTTATGCACAGGGGCTTAATTCACCCCTCCACTTT
TRBJ2-6 - TRBV6-5 15 TRBD1 CASSTTGSGANVLTF TGTGCCAGCAGTACGACAGGGTCTGGGGCCAACGTCCTGACTTTC
TRBJ1-1 - TRBV5-1 15 - CASSYVLSGNTEAFF TGCGCCAGCAGCTACGTCCTGAGCGGGAACACTGAAGCTTTCTTT
TRBJ2-1 - TRBV18 14 TRBD1 CASSPGTGHNEQFF TGTGCCAGCTCACCCGGGACAGGGCACAATGAGCAGTTCTTC
TRBJ1-5 - TRBV6-6 16 - CASSTPWTTDNQPQHF TGTGCCAGCAGTACCCCCTGGACAACAGATAATCAGCCCCAGCATTTT
TRBJ2-7 - TRBV5-1 16 - CASSLHSPQPPDEQYF TGCGCCAGCAGCTTGCACTCCCCCCAACCGCCCGACGAGCAGTACTTC
TRBJ2-4 - TRBV4-3 20 - CASSQENDLAGTLAKNIQYF TGCGCCAGCAGCCAAGAGAATGACCTGGCGGGGACCTTAGCCAAAAACATTCAGTACTTC
TRBJ2-1 once TRBV9 16 TRBD1 CASSLIPDRGDGEQFF TGTGCCAGCAGCCTAATACCCGACAGGGGTGATGGTGAGCAGTTCTTC
TRBJ1-5 - TRBV6-6 12 - CATRTGNQPQHF TGTGCCACCAGGACGGGTAATCAGCCCCAGCATTTT
TRBJ1-1 - TRBV5-4 15 - CASRERGGDIVEAFF TGTGCCAGCAGGGAAAGGGGGGGCGATATCGTTGAAGCTTTCTTT
TRBJ1-1 - TRBV10-3 14 TRBD1 CATRQGADNTEAFF TGTGCCACCAGACAGGGGGCGGATAACACTGAAGCTTTCTTT
TRBJ2-6 - TRBV5-6 18 - CASSWRQFSWPGANVLTF TGTGCCAGCAGTTGGCGACAGTTTTCGTGGCCCGGGGCCAACGTCCTGACTTTC
TRBJ1-4 - TRBV7-6 15 - CASSADGTPNEKLFF TGTGCCAGCAGCGCGGACGGGACACCTAATGAAAAACTGTTTTTT
TRBJ2-2 - TRBV6-1 15 TRBD1 CASSEEITGGRELFF TGTGCCAGCAGTGAAGAAATTACAGGGGGCCGGGAGCTGTTTTTT
TRBJ1-2 - TRBV9 16 TRBD1 CASSVALGQALYGYTF TGTGCCAGCAGCGTAGCTTTGGGACAGGCCCTCTATGGCTACACCTTC
TRBJ1-2 few TRBV9 13 - CASSVGTQHGYTF TGTGCCAGCAGCGTAGGGACTCAACACGGCTACACCTTC
TRBJ2-3 - TRBV20-1 16 TRBD2 CSASRFGRSGGDTQYF TGCAGTGCTAGTCGGTTTGGTCGTAGCGGGGGAGATACGCAGTATTTT
TRBJ2-7 - TRBV2 15 TRBD1 CASSEAGQGDYEQYF TGTGCCAGCAGTGAAGCGGGACAGGGAGACTACGAGCAGTACTTC
TRBJ1-1 few TRBV7-9 16 TRBD1 CASSLAVGQPNTEAFF TGTGCCAGCAGCTTAGCGGTGGGACAGCCGAACACTGAAGCTTTCTTT
TRBJ1-2 once TRBV5-8 13 - CASSFSGDYGYTF TGTGCCAGCAGCTTTTCAGGGGACTATGGCTACACCTTC
TRBJ2-5 - TRBV6-5 16 TRBD1 CASSYSWDRSAETQYF TGTGCCAGCAGTTACTCGTGGGACAGGTCAGCAGAGACCCAGTACTTC
TRBJ1-6 - TRBV6-5 15 - CASSWTGTLYSPLHF TGTGCCAGCAGTTGGACGGGGACACTTTATTCACCCCTCCACTTT
TRBJ1-5 - TRBV27 14 - CASSRQGSNQPQHF TGTGCCAGCAGTAGGCAGGGCAGCAATCAGCCCCAGCATTTT
TRBJ2-7 few TRBV5-6 13 - CASSPGLLYEQYF TGTGCCAGCAGCCCGGGACTCCTCTACGAGCAGTACTTC
TRBJ1-4 once TRBV19 13 - CASSFGPQKELFF TGTGCCAGTAGTTTTGGGCCCCAAAAGGAACTGTTTTTT
TRBJ2-1 - TRBV27 16 - CASNSQGERLSDEQFF TGTGCCAGCAATTCCCAGGGTGAGAGATTATCCGATGAGCAGTTCTTC
TRBJ2-3 - TRBV2 15 - CASRPPPVGEDTQYF TGTGCCAGCAGACCACCTCCGGTAGGGGAAGATACGCAGTATTTT
TRBJ1-2 - TRBV6-5 14 - CASSQGQFSYGYTF TGTGCCAGCAGCCAAGGACAGTTTTCCTATGGCTACACCTTC
TRBJ1-5 - TRBV30 16 - CAWSPLLGSGNQPQHF TGTGCCTGGAGTCCTCTCCTTGGGAGCGGCAATCAGCCCCAGCATTTT
TRBJ1-1 - TRBV4-2 16 - CASSQDWGDREIEAFF TGTGCCAGCAGCCAAGATTGGGGTGACCGGGAGATAGAAGCTTTCTTT
TRBJ1-2 - TRBV9 14 - CASSVAEIHYGYTF TGTGCCAGCAGCGTAGCCGAGATACACTATGGCTACACCTTC
TRBJ2-3 few TRBV3-1/TRBV3-2 20 TRBD2 CASSLRGLAARETSTDTQYF TGTGCCAGCAGCCTCCGGGGACTAGCGGCGCGAGAAACTAGCACAGATACGCAGTATTTT
TRBJ1-6 - TRBV5-4 14 - CASSPAESGLPLHF TGTGCCAGCAGCCCCGCGGAGTCGGGATTACCCCTCCACTTT
TRBJ1-1 - TRBV2 14 - CARKGDRRNTEAFF TGTGCCAGGAAGGGCGACAGGAGAAACACTGAAGCTTTCTTT
TRBJ2-7 - TRBV5-1 17 TRBD2 CASSLDFGGAESYEQYF TGCGCCAGCAGCTTGGATTTCGGGGGGGCCGAATCCTACGAGCAGTACTTC
TRBJ1-1 - TRBV1 16 - CTSSRSLNRGQTEAFF TGCACCAGCAGCCGGAGCCTGAACAGGGGCCAGACTGAAGCTTTCTTT
TRBJ1-2 few TRBV12-3/TRBV12-4 13 - CASSLILRDGYTF TGTGCCAGCAGTTTAATCCTGCGGGATGGCTACACCTTC
TRBJ2-1 many TRBV14 18 - CASSQDLPRAQGNNEQFF TGTGCCAGCAGCCAAGATCTTCCCCGGGCCCAGGGGAACAATGAGCAGTTCTTC
TRBJ1-4 once TRBV6-6 12 - CASSVTGEKLFF TGTGCCAGCAGCGTTACCGGGGAAAAACTGTTTTTT